One sample yielded the 15 T cell receptor beta chains listed below, sequenced in a study of monozygotic twins with inflammatory bowel disease. TCRdb reworked the 5' RACE reads into one entry per CDR3 protein, no DNA. This listing includes about 110,000 distinct CDR3 sequences. Sequenced sample: blood. These receptors were taken from a human donor with ulcerative colitis or Crohn's disease, or a healthy co-twin of an affected twin (not recorded which).

The V and J genes are TRBV13 and TRBJ2-7; TCRdb calls TRBD1, which cannot be checked without DNA. Germline CDR1 and CDR2: PRHDT and FYEKMQ (reference sequence). The CDR3 contains 11 residues. CDR3 residues: CATRRGNEQYF.

This chain joins TRBV6-1 and TRBJ1-2; lacking DNA, the TRBD1 call made by TCRdb goes unchecked. The CDR3 has 14 residues. Germline V gives CDR1 MNHNS, CDR2 SASEGT. CDR3 sequence: CASSPGRGLYGYTF.

This sequence joins TRBV4-1 and TRBJ2-1. In germline, CDR1 is MGHRA, CDR2 YSYEKL. This CDR3 has 15 amino acids. The CDR3: CASSQDRNRNNEQFF.

This rearrangement joins TRBV7-8 to TRBJ1-2. Germline CDR1 is SGHVS and CDR2 is FQNEAQ. The CDR3 is made up of 14 amino acids. The CDR3 spells CASSLELAAYGYTF.

This chain links TRBV2 with TRBJ2-2. From germline, CDR1 is SNHLY and CDR2 FYNNEI. The CDR3 is 14 residues long. This CDR3 reads CASSERANTGELFF.

The chain recombines TRBV5-1 with TRBJ2-5. Germline-derived CDR1 and CDR2 are SGHRS and YFSETQ. The CDR3 runs 14 residues. The chain's CDR3 is CASSLASYQETQYF.

The chain carries TRBV20-1 and TRBJ2-3. CDR1 and CDR2 (germline): DFQATT, SNEGSKA (reference sequence). The CDR3 has 13 residues. CDR3 sequence reads: CSARDVDTDTQYF.

The chain recombines TRBV15 with TRBJ2-1; TCRdb gives TRBD1 as the D gene, but with no DNA this cannot be confirmed. This CDR3 has 15 residues. From germline, CDR1 is LNHNV and CDR2 YYDKDF (reference sequence). The CDR3 sequence: CATSSPGQGYNEQFF.

CDR3 residues: CASSFLPGTGDDEQYF. The chain is built from TRBV27 and TRBJ2-7; as DNA is missing, the TRBD1 call by TCRdb cannot be tested. The length of the CDR3 is 16 residues. Germline-derived CDR1 and CDR2 are MNHEY and SMNVEV (reference sequence).

The chain joins TRBV4-2 to TRBJ2-4; with no DNA, the TCRdb D assignment of TRBD1 cannot be verified. Germline V lookup: CDR1 LGHNA, CDR2 YNFKEQ. CDR3 length equals 15 residues. CDR3 sequence reads: CASSQGSPELNMQYF.

The rearrangement links TRBV11-2 to TRBJ2-5; with no DNA, the TCRdb D assignment of TRBD1 cannot be verified. The CDR3 totals 15 residues. Germline values: CDR1 SGHAT, CDR2 FQNNGV. CDR3 protein: CASSLPKGGQETQYF.

The chain joins TRBV10-3 to TRBJ2-1; with no DNA, the TCRdb D assignment of TRBD1 cannot be verified. The CDR3 length is 16 residues. Per the germline V gene, CDR1 is ENHRY and CDR2 is SYGVKD. CDR3 amino acids: CAISVQGASRYNEQFF.

The J gene is TRBJ1-5, the V gene TRBV15; TCRdb's D call, TRBD1, is unchecked because there is no DNA. CDR3 length: 14 residues. Germline loops: CDR1 LNHNV, CDR2 YYDKDF (reference sequence). This CDR3 reads CATSPRGFNQPQHF.

This rearrangement joins TRBV5-4 to TRBJ2-5; checking the TCRdb D call of TRBD1 is not possible without DNA. The CDR3 totals 17 residues. Germline V lookup: CDR1 SGHNT, CDR2 YYREEE (reference sequence). CDR3 sequence reads: CASSLDSSGAPRETQYF.

CDR3 sequence: CASSLNLAGGPWNEQFF. This rearrangement joins TRBV5-1 to TRBJ2-1; TCRdb calls TRBD2, which cannot be checked without DNA. This CDR3 comprises 17 residues. Germline values: CDR1 SGHRS, CDR2 YFSETQ.